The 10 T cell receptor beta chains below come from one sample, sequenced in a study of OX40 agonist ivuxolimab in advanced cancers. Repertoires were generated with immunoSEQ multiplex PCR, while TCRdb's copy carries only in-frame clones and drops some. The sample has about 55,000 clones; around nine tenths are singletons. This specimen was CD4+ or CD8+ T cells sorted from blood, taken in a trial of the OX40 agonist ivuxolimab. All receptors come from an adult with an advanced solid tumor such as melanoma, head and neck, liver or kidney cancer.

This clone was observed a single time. The CDR3 region is CASSSGLAGSDTQYF. The DNA for the CDR3 is TGCGCCAGCAGCTCGGGACTGGCGGGCTCAGATACGCAGTATTTT. The V call is TRBV10-2, the J call TRBJ2-3; D might be TRBD2 (6 bases). This CDR3 is built from 15 residues. V dropped 6 bases and J dropped 4 bases, with 17 bases sitting between them. CDR1 is WSHSY, CDR2 SAAADI, per germline.

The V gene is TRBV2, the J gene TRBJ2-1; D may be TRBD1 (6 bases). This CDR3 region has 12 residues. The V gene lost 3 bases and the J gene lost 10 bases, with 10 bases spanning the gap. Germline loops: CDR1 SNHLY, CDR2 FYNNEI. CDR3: CASSEGRGEQFF. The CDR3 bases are TGTGCCAGCAGTGAGGGAAGGGGGGAGCAGTTCTTC.

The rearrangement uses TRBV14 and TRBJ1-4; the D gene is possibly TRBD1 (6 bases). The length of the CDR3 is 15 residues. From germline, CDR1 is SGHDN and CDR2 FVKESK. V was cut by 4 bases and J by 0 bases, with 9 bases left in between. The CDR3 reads CASSPDSSTNEKLFF. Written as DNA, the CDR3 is TGTGCCAGCAGCCCGGACAGTTCAACTAATGAAAAACTGTTTTTT.

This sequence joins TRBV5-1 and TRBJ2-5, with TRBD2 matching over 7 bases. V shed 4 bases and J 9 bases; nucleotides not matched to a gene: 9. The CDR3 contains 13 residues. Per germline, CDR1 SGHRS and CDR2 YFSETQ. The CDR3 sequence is CASSEPDRGAQYF. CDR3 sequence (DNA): TGCGCCAGCAGCGAACCCGACCGGGGGGCCCAGTACTTC.

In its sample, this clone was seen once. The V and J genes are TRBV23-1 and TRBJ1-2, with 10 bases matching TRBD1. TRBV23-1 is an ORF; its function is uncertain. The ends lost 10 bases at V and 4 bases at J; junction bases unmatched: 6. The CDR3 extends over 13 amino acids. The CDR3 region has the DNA TGCGCCACCCCGGGACAGGGGATCTATGGCTACACCTTC. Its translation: CATPGQGIYGYTF.

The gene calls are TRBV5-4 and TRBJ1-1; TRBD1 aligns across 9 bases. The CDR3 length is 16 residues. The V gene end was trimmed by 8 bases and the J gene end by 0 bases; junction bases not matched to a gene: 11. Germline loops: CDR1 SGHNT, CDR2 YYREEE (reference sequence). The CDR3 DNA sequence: TGTGCCAGTAGGGGAACAGGGGGCATCATGAACACTGAAGCTTTCTTT. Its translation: CASRGTGGIMNTEAFF.

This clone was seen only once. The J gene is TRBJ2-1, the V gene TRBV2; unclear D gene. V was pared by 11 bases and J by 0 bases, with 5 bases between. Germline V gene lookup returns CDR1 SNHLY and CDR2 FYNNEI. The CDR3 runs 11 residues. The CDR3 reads CASSSYNEQFF. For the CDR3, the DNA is TGTGCCTCGAGCTCCTACAATGAGCAGTTCTTC.

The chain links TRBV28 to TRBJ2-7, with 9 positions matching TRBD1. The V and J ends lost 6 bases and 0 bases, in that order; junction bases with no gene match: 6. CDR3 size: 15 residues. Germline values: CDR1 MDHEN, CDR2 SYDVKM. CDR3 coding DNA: TGTGCCAGCAGCTCACAGGGGGCGAGCTCCTACGAGCAGTACTTC. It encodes CASSSQGASSYEQYF.

The CDR3 sequence is CAISDRGVSSYNSPLHF. The CDR3 DNA follows: TGTGCCATCAGTGACCGCGGAGTCAGCTCCTATAATTCACCCCTCCACTTT. The chain recombines TRBV10-3 with TRBJ1-6, with unresolved D. V was shortened by 3 bases and J by 0 bases, with 12 bases between the two germline ends. CDR3 size: 17 residues. Germline-derived CDR1 and CDR2 are ENHRY and SYGVKD.

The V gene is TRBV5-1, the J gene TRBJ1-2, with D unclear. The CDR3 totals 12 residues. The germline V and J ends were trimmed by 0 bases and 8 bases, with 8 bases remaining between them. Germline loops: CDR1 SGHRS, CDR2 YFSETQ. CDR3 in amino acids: CASSLGTRGYTF. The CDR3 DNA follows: TGCGCCAGCAGCTTGGGGACGCGGGGCTACACCTTC.